This T cell receptor (beta chain) was retrieved from a study of blood T cell repertoires in COVID-19. Study context: Collection of acute and convalescent COVID-19 samples took place in the United States, Italy and Spain. From T cells, B-cell-depleted T cells, or PBMCs came the material, which was cDNA or gDNA.

In the authors' workflow: Quantification of nucleated cells was approximated via reference gene primer amplification. Clones were sequenced by immunoSEQ multiplex PCR, and TCRdb holds only the in-frame ones, with some missing. V, J and clone size derive from that table, while D and trimming were established from the DNA sequence. The data show about 210,000 clones, 80% to 90% seen once. Per the germline V gene, CDR1 is SGDLS and CDR2 is YYNGEE. The CDR3 runs 15 residues. V lost 3 bases to trimming and J lost 3 bases, with 15 bases between them. Sequenced material: peripheral blood. The TCR comes from a man in his forties or fifties with active or convalescent COVID-19. The gene calls are TRBV9 and TRBJ1-2; tentative D call: TRBD1 (6 bases). The CDR3 DNA sequence: TGTGCCAGCAGCGCCCAAGGACAGTTCCACTATGGCTACACCTTC. Protein sequence: CASSAQGQFHYGYTF.